The sample holds one count of the clone carrying this T cell receptor beta chain. This record belongs to a study of control samples from healthy donors and cancer patients. CDR3 length equals 14 residues. Between the trimmed V and J ends, which lost 2 bases and 6 bases, there was a span of 13 bases. Germline V lookup: CDR1 MNHEY, CDR2 SVGAGI. Libraries were prepared by immunoSEQ multiplex PCR; TCRdb keeps only in-frame clonotypes and omits some of them. Among 50,000 or so clones, approximately 80% were seen once, and the ten largest hold around 9.1%. The receptor was isolated from a man aged 65-85 years in good health. Sequences were obtained from blood. This chain links TRBV6-5 with TRBJ2-5; no clear D. In DNA, the CDR3 is TGTGCCAGCAGTTACGGGCAGAACCAGAAGACCCAGTACTTC. Its protein product is CASSYGQNQKTQYF.